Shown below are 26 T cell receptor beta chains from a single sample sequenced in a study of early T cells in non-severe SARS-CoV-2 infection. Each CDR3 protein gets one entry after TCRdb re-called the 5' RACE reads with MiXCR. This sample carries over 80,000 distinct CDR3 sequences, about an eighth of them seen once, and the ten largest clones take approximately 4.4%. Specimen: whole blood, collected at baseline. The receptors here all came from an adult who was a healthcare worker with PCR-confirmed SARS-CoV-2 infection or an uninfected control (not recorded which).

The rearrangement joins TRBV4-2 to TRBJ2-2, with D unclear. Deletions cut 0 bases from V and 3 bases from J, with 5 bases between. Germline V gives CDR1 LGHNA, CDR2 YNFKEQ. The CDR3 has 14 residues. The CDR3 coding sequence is TGTGCCAGCAGCCAAGATCAGGACACCGGGGAGCTGTTTTTT. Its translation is CASSQDQDTGELFF.

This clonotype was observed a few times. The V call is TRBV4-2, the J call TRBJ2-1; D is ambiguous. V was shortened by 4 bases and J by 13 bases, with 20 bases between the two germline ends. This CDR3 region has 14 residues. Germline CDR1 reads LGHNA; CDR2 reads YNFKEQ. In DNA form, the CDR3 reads TGTGCCAGCAGCCCTTCTTCGACTTTGAACTCCCAGTTCTTC. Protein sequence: CASSPSSTLNSQFF.

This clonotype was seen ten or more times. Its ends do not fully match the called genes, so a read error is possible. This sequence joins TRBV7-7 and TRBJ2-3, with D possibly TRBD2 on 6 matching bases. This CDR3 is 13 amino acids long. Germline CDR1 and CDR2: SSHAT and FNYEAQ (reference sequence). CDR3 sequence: CASSSGGSDTQYF. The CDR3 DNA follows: TGTGCTAGCAGCTCCGGGGGTTCAGATACGCAGTATTTT.

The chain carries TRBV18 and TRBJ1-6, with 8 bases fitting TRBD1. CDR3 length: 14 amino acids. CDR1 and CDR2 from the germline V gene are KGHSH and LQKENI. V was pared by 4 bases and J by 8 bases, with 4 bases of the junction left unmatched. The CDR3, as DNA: TGTGCCAGCTCACTGACAGGGGTGGATTCACCCCTCCACTTT. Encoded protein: CASSLTGVDSPLHF.

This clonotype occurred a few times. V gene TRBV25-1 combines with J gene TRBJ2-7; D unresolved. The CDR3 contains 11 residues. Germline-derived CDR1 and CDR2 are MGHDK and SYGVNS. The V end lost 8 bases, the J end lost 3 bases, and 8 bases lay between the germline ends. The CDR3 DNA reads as TGTGCCAGCCGAAGAAACTACGAGCAGTACTTC. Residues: CASRRNYEQYF.

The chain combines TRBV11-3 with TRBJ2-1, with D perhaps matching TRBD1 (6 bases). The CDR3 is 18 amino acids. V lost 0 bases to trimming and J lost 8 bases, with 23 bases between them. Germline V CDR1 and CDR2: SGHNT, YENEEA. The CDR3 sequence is CASSLDLGGNREGHEQFF. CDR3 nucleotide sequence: TGTGCCAGCAGCTTAGATCTTGGGGGAAACAGGGAAGGGCATGAGCAGTTCTTC.

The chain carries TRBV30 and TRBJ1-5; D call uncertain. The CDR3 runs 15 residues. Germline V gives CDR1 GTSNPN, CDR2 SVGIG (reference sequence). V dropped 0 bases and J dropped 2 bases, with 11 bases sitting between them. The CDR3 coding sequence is TGTGCCTGGAGTGTAGGAAGACGGGGCAATCAGCCCCAGCATTTT. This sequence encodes CAWSVGRRGNQPQHF. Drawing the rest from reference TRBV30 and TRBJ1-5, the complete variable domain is SQTIHQWPATLVQPVGSPLSLECTVEGTSNPNLYWYRQAAGRGLQLLFYSVGIGQISSEVPQNLSASRPQDRQFILSSKKLLLSDSGFYLCAWSVGRRGNQPQHFGDGTRLSIL.

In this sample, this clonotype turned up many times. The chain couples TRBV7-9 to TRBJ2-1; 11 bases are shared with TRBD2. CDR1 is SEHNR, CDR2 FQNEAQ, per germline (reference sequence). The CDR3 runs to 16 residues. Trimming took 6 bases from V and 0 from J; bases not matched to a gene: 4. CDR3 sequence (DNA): TGTGCCAGCAGTCATAGCGGGAGGGCCTCCTACAATGAGCAGTTCTTC. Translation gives CASSHSGRASYNEQFF.

The CDR3 sequence is CASSERPAGELFF. As DNA, the CDR3 is TGTGCCAGCAGTGAAAGGCCAGCCGGGGAGCTGTTTTTT. The chain joins TRBV6-1 to TRBJ2-2, with D unresolved. Between the trimmed V and J ends, which lost 2 bases and 6 bases, there was a span of 7 bases. The CDR3 is 13 residues long. Germline V CDR1 and CDR2: MNHNS, SASEGT.

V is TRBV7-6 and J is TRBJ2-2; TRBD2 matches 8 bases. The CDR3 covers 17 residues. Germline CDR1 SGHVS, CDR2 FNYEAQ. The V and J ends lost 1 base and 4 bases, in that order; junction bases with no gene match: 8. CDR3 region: CASSLVREEKGTGELFF. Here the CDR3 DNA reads TGTGCCAGCAGCTTAGTGCGGGAGGAGAAAGGCACCGGGGAGCTGTTTTTT.

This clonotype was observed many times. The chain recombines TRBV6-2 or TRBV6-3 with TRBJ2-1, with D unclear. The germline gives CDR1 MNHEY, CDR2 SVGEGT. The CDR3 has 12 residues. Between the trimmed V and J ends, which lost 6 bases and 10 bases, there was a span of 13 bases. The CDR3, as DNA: TGTGCCAGCAGCTCCCCTCCCATGGAGCAGTTCTTC. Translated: CASSSPPMEQFF.

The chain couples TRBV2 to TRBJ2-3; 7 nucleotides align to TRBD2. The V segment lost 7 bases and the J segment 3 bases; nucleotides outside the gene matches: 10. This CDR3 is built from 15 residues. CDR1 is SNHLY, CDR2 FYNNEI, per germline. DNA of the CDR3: TGTGCCAGCACCGAGCTGGGGCGGGGGACAGATACGCAGTATTTT. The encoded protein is CASTELGRGTDTQYF.

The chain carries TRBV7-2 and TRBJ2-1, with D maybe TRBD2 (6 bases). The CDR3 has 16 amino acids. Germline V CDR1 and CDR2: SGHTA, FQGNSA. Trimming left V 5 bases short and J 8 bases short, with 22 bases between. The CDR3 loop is CASSPIHPRGLDEQFF. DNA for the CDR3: TGTGCCAGCAGCCCTATCCACCCCCGGGGGTTGGATGAGCAGTTCTTC.

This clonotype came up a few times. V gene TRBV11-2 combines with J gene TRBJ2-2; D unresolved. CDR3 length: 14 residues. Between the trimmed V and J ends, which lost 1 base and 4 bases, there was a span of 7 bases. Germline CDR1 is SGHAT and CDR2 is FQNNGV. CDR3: CASSLALATGELFF. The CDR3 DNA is TGTGCCAGCAGCTTAGCCCTCGCCACCGGGGAGCTGTTTTTT.

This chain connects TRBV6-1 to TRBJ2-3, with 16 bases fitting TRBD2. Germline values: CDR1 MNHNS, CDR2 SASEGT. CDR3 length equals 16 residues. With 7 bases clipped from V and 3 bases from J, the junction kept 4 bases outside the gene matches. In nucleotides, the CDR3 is TGTGCCAGCACCAAGGGACTAGCGGGAGGGACAGATACGCAGTATTTT. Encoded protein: CASTKGLAGGTDTQYF.

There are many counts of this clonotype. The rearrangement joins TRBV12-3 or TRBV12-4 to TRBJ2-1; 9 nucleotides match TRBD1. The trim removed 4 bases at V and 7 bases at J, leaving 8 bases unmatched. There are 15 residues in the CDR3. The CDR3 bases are TGTGCCAGCAGTTCCTCCGGGACAGGGCTGAATGAGCAGTTCTTC. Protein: CASSSSGTGLNEQFF.

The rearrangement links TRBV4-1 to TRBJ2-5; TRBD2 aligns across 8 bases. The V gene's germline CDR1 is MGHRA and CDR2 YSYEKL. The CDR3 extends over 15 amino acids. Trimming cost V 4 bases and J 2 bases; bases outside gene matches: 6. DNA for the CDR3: TGCGCCAGCAGCCGGAGTAGCGGGGATCAAGAGACCCAGTACTTC. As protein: CASSRSSGDQETQYF.

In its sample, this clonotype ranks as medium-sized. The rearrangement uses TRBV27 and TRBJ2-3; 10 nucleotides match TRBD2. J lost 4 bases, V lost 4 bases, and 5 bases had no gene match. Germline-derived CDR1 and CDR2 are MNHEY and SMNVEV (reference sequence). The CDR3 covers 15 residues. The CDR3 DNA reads TGTGCCAGCAGTTCTCCTAGCGGGAGCTCAGATACGCAGTATTTT. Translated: CASSSPSGSSDTQYF.

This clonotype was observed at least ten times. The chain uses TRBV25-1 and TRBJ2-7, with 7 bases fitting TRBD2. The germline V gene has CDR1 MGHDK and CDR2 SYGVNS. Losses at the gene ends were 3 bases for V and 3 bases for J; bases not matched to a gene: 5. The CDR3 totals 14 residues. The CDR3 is CASSERDYRYEQYF. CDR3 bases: TGTGCCAGCAGTGAGCGGGACTACCGCTACGAGCAGTACTTC.

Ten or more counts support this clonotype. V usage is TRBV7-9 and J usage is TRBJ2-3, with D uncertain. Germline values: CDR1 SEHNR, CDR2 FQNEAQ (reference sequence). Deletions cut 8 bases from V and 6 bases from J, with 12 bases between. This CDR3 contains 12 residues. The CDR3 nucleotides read TGTGCCAGCGAAGGGTCGAGGGATACGCAGTATTTT. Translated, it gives CASEGSRDTQYF. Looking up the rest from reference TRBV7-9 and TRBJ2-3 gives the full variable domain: DTGVSQNPRHKITKRGQNVTFRCDPISEHNRLYWYRQTLGQGPEFLTYFQNEAQLEKSRLLSDRFSAERPKGSFSTLEIQRTEQGDSAMYLCASEGSRDTQYFGPGTRLTVL.

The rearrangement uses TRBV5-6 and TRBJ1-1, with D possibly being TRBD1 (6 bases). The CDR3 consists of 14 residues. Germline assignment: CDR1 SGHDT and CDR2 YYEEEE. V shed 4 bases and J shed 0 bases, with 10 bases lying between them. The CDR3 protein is CASSPDRLNTEAFF. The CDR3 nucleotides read TGTGCCAGCAGCCCGGACAGATTGAACACTGAAGCTTTCTTT.

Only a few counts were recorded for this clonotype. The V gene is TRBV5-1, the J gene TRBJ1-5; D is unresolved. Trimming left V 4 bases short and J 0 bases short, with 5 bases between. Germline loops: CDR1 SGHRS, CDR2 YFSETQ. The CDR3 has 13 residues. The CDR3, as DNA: TGCGCCAGCAGCGTCGATAGCAATCAGCCCCAGCATTTT. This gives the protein CASSVDSNQPQHF.

The CDR3: CASSLVGTSGYNEQFF. The CDR3 DNA follows: TGTGCCAGCAGCTTAGTAGGGACTAGCGGGTACAATGAGCAGTTCTTC. This rearrangement joins TRBV7-6 to TRBJ2-1; 12 bases are a match to TRBD2. Unmatched junction bases numbered 2, after V lost 1 base and J lost 4 bases. CDR3 length equals 16 residues. Per germline, CDR1 SGHVS and CDR2 FNYEAQ.

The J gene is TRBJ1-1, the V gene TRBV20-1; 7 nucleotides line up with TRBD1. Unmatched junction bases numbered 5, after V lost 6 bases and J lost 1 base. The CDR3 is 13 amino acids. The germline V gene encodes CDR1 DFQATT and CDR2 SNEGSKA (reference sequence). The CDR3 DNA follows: TGCAGTGCCAGGGGGGACCCGAACACTGAAGCTTTCTTT. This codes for CSARGDPNTEAFF.

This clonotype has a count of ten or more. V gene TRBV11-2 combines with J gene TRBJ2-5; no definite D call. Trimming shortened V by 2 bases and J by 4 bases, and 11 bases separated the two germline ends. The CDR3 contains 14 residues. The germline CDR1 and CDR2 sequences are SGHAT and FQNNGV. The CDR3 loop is CASSLYIPRETQYF. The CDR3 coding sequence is TGTGCCAGCAGCTTATATATCCCACGAGAGACCCAGTACTTC.

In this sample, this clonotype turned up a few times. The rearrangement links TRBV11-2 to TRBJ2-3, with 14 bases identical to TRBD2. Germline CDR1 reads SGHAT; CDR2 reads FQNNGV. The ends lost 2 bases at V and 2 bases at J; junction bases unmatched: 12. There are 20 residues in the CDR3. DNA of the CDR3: TGTGCCAGCAGCTTATATCTGGCGGGACTAGCGGGAGCTCACACAGATACGCAGTATTTT. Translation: CASSLYLAGLAGAHTDTQYF. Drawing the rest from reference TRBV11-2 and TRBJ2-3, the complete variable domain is EAGVAQSPRYKIIEKRQSVAFWCNPISGHATLYWYQQILGQGPKLLIQFQNNGVVDDSQLPKDRFSAERLKGVDSTLKIQPAKLEDSAVYLCASSLYLAGLAGAHTDTQYFGPGTRLTVL.